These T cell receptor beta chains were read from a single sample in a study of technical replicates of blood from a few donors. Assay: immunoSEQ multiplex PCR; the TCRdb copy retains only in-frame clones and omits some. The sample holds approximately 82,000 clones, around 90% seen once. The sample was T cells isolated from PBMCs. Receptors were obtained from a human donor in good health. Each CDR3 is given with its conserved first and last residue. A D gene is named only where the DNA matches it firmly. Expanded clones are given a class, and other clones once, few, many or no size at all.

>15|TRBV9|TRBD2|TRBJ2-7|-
CASSARLATFYEQYF
TGTGCCAGCAGCGCAAGACTAGCTACCTTCTACGAGCAGTACTTC
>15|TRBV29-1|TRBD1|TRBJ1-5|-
CSVPSGQGAGQPQHF
TGCAGCGTTCCGTCGGGACAGGGGGCGGGTCAGCCCCAGCATTTT
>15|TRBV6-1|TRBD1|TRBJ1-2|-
CASRVGQGANYGYTF
TGTGCCAGCAGGGTAGGACAGGGGGCTAACTATGGCTACACCTTC
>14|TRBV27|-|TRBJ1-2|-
CASSNLRGAGGYTF
TGTGCCAGCAGTAATCTTCGGGGTGCGGGGGGCTACACCTTC
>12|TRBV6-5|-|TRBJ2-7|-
CASTDTDAEQYF
TGTGCCAGCACCGACACAGACGCCGAGCAGTACTTC
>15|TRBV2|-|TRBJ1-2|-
CASCRRWGEHYGYTF
TGTGCCAGCTGCCGCCGGTGGGGGGAACACTATGGCTACACCTTC
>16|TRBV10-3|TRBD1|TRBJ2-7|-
CAISEALGQGAYEQYF
TGTGCCATCAGTGAAGCCCTGGGACAGGGGGCATACGAGCAGTACTTC
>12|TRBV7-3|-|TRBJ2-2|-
CASSRGTGELFF
TGTGCCAGCAGCCGCGGGACGGGGGAGCTGTTTTTT
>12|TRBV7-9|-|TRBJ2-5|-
CASSLDRETQYF
TGTGCCAGCAGCTTAGATAGAGAGACCCAGTACTTC
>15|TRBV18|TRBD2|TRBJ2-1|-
CASSPPGLGFDEQFF
TGTGCCAGCTCACCCCCGGGACTAGGCTTCGATGAGCAGTTCTTC
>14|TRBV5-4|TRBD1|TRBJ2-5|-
CASSLVTGGETQYF
TGTGCCAGCAGCCTTGTTACAGGGGGCGAGACCCAGTACTTC
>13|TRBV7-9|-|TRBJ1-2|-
CASSLNSLYGYTF
TGTGCCAGCAGCCTAAACAGTCTTTATGGCTACACCTTC
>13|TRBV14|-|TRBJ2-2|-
CASSPVFTGELFF
TGTGCCAGCAGCCCAGTGTTCACCGGGGAGCTGTTTTTT
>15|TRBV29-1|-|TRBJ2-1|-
CSAQGLAFRYNEQFF
TGCAGCGCCCAGGGTTTGGCCTTCCGATACAATGAGCAGTTCTTC
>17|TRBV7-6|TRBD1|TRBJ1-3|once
CASSLTRTQGAGNTIYF
TGTGCCAGCAGCCTCACCCGAACACAGGGGGCTGGAAACACCATATATTTT
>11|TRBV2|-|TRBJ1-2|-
CASVDTYGYTF
TGTGCCAGCGTCGATACTTATGGCTACACCTTC
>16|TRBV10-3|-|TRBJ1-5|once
CAISESLSGFNQPQHF
TGTGCCATCAGTGAGTCGCTATCGGGTTTCAATCAGCCCCAGCATTTT
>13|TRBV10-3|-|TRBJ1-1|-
CAISDLRNTEAFF
TGTGCCATCAGTGACCTACGGAACACTGAAGCTTTCTTT
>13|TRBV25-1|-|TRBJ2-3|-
CASSESSTDTQYF
TGTGCCAGCAGTGAATCAAGCACAGATACGCAGTATTTT
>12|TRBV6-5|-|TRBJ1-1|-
CASRATGTEAFF
TGTGCCAGCAGGGCCACGGGCACTGAAGCTTTCTTT
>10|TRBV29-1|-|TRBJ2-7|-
CGVGHPEQYF
TGCGGCGTGGGGCACCCCGAGCAGTACTTC
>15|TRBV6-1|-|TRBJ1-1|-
CASSVGGPPNTEAFF
TGTGCCAGCAGTGTGGGAGGACCGCCGAACACTGAAGCTTTCTTT
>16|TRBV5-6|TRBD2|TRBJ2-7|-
CASSFLVAAGVYEQYF
TGTGCCAGCAGCTTTTTAGTCGCCGCGGGGGTTTACGAGCAGTACTTC
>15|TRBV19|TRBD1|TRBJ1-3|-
CASSITGASGNTIYF
TGTGCCAGTAGTATAACAGGGGCCTCTGGAAACACCATATATTTT
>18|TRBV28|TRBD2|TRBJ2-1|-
CASSNCLVLAETYNEQFF
TGTGCCAGCAGTAACTGCCTCGTACTAGCGGAGACCTACAATGAGCAGTTCTTC
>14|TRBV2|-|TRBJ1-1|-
CASRVGQMNTEAFF
TGTGCCAGCAGGGTGGGACAAATGAACACTGAAGCTTTCTTT
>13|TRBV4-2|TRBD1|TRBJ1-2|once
CASSPPTGHGYTF
TGTGCCAGCAGCCCCCCGACAGGGCATGGCTACACCTTC
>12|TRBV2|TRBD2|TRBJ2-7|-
CASGGGSYEQYF
TGTGCCAGCGGGGGAGGGTCCTACGAGCAGTACTTC
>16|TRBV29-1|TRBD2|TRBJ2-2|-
CSGGTSGLSNTGELFF
TGCAGCGGGGGGACTAGCGGGCTCTCGAACACCGGGGAGCTGTTTTTT
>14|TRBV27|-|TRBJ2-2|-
CASSGTGYTGELFF
TGTGCCAGCAGCGGAACAGGGTACACCGGGGAGCTGTTTTTT
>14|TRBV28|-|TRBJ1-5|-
CASSHDSYDQPQHF
TGTGCCAGCAGTCACGACAGTTATGATCAGCCCCAGCATTTT
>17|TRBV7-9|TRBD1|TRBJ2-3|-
CASSPFWTGGSTDTQYF
TGTGCCAGCAGCCCGTTCTGGACAGGGGGTAGCACAGATACGCAGTATTTT
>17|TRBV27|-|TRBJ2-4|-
CASSLSAGALAKNIQYF
TGTGCCAGCAGTTTATCCGCAGGGGCACTAGCCAAAAACATTCAGTACTTC
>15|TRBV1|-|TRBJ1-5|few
CTSSQVGTPNQPQHF
TGCACCAGCAGCCAAGTGGGGACACCCAATCAGCCCCAGCATTTT
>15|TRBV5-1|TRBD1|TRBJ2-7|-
CASSLRQGTPYEQYF
TGCGCCAGCAGCCTCAGACAGGGGACCCCCTACGAGCAGTACTTC
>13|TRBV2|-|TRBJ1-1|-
CASSVAPNTEAFF
TGTGCCAGCAGTGTGGCTCCGAACACTGAAGCTTTCTTT
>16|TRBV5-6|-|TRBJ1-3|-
CASSYGYFESGNTIYF
TGTGCCAGCAGCTACGGTTATTTCGAATCTGGAAACACCATATATTTT
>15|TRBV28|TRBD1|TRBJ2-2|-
CATSHRDRAGGELFF
TGTGCCACCTCTCACCGGGACAGGGCCGGCGGGGAGCTGTTTTTT
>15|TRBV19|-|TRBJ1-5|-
CASSPTFLSNQPQHF
TGTGCCAGTAGTCCGACATTTTTGAGCAATCAGCCCCAGCATTTT
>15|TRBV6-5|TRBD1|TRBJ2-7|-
CASSSRTGGYYEQYF
TGTGCCAGCAGCTCCCGGACAGGGGGGTACTACGAGCAGTACTTC
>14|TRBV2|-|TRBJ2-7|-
CASGAGLSSYEQYF
TGTGCCAGCGGTGCGGGACTTAGCTCCTACGAGCAGTACTTC
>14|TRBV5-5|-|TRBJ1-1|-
CASSPGDLNTEAFF
TGTGCCAGCAGCCCCGGGGATTTGAACACTGAAGCTTTCTTT
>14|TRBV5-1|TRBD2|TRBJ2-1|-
CASASGGAFNEQFF
TGCGCCAGCGCGAGCGGGGGGGCCTTCAATGAGCAGTTCTTC
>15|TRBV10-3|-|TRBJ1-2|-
CAISESLDRAYGYTF
TGTGCCATCAGTGAGTCCCTGGACAGAGCCTATGGCTACACCTTC
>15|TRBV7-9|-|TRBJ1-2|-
CASSSTKQGVYGYTF
TGTGCCAGCAGCTCCACAAAACAGGGAGTCTATGGCTACACCTTC
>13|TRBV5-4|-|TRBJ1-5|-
CASSTGSEQPQHF
TGTGCCAGCAGCACCGGAAGCGAACAGCCCCAGCATTTT
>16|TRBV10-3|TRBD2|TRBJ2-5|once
CAISFGLAGGKETQYF
TGTGCCATCAGTTTCGGACTAGCGGGCGGGAAGGAGACCCAGTACTTC
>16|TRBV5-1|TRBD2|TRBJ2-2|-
CASSLEGLAGAGELFF
TGCGCCAGCAGCTTGGAGGGACTAGCGGGGGCCGGGGAGCTGTTTTTT
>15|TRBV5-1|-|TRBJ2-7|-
CASSLELAGMNEQYF
TGCGCCAGCAGCTTGGAACTAGCCGGGATGAACGAGCAGTACTTC
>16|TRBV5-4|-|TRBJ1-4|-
CAAGGGLRSTNEKLFF
TGTGCCGCGGGGGGGGGACTGAGGTCAACTAATGAAAAACTGTTTTTT
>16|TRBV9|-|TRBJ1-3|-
CASSPSGSRSGNTIYF
TGTGCCAGCAGCCCTTCTGGTTCGCGATCTGGAAACACCATATATTTT
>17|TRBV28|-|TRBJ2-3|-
CASSLVKDGQLSDTQYF
TGTGCCAGCAGTTTAGTAAAGGATGGACAGCTATCAGATACGCAGTATTTT
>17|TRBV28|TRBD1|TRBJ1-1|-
CASTHRGDRVLNTEAFF
TGTGCCAGCACCCACAGGGGGGACAGGGTGTTAAACACTGAAGCTTTCTTT
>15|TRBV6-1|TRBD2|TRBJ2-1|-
CASSGVSLAGDEQFF
TGTGCCAGCAGTGGCGTTAGCCTAGCGGGCGATGAGCAGTTCTTC
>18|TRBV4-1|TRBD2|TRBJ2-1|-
CASSQSIPLPGLYNEQFF
TGCGCCAGCAGCCAATCGATACCACTTCCGGGACTATACAATGAGCAGTTCTTC